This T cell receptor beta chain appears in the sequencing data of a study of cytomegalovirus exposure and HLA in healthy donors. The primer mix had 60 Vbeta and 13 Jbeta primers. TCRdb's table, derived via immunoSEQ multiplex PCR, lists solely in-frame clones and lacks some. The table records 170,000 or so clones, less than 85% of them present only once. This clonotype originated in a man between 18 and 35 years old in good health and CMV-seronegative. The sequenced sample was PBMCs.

DNA of the CDR3: TGTGCCAGCAAGCACTCAAGCTCCTACAATGAGCAGTTCTTC. It translates to CASKHSSSYNEQFF. The rearrangement links TRBV2 to TRBJ2-1; D call uncertain. Per germline, CDR1 SNHLY and CDR2 FYNNEI. There are 14 residues in the CDR3. Trimming pared 7 bases from V and 0 bases from J, leaving 10 bases between.